This entry is about one T cell receptor beta chain. Using immunoSEQ multiplex PCR, the repertoire was profiled, and TCRdb retains in-frame clones only, with some absent. The sample carries about 62,000 clones, approximately 92% recorded once. This record belongs to a study of OX40 agonist ivuxolimab in advanced cancers. Study context: Dose-escalation patients had hepatocellular carcinoma, melanoma, renal cell or head and neck cancer.

The TCR originated in an adult with an advanced solid tumor such as melanoma, head and neck, liver or kidney cancer. The sample consisted of CD4+ or CD8+ T cells sorted from blood, taken in a trial of the OX40 agonist ivuxolimab.

The CDR3 loop is CASSGLSTDTQYF. The CDR3 DNA follows: TGTGCCAGCAGTGGACTGAGCACAGATACGCAGTATTTT. The chain employs TRBV27 and TRBJ2-3, with TRBD2 as a possible D gene (5 bases). Germline V CDR1 and CDR2: MNHEY, SMNVEV (reference sequence). The CDR3 has 13 amino acids. The ends were cut back, 5 bases at V and 0 bases at J, with 6 bases in the middle.